The present TCR beta chain was sequenced within a study of blood T cell repertoires in COVID-19 (dated by TCRdb to 2020 to 2022). Regarding the research as a whole: Samples from collaborators originated in the United States, Italy and Spain and spanned both the acute and convalescent phases of COVID-19. The repertoires were released in a freely available public database meant as a resource for research on the immune response to SARS-CoV-2. The sample metadata nearly always contained a de-identified subject ID, COVID-19 status, age in years and sex. The samples were drawn from the first 160 participants of the ongoing ImmuneRACE study and from 950 to 1,500 subjects provided by 6 global collaborators. Deeply sampled blood TCRbeta repertoires from subjects exposed to, actively infected with, or recovered from COVID-19 were included in the dataset. Where HLA class I and class II types were available, the types were taken from metadata supplied by the sample provider, not from assay-based typing. The prospective study material was composed of cDNA or gDNA derived from T cells, B-cell-depleted T cells, or PBMCs. Broad study findings and their caveats: The quantity of clinical and demographic metadata differed by source and by participant and was supplied without curation.

For this clone: What antigen it recognizes has not been identified. No qualities accompany the bases; no much larger clone lies one base away.

The CDR1 and CDR2 encoded by the germline V gene are SQVTM and ANQGSEA. V is pared back by 1 base and J by 7 bases, with 7 bases lying between the germline termini. The CDR3 has 12 amino acids, counting the end cysteine and phenylalanine. The DNA shown is the 36-base CDR3, in frame from base 1. In the prospective study, participants were 18 to 89 years old, resided in 25 or so geographic areas of the United States, and were enrolled through a virtual design. Cohort assignment in the prospective study relied on participant-reported clinical history from a screening survey and a study questionnaire. Recovered participants in ImmuneRACE Cohort 3 were defined by two consecutive negative NP/OP PCR tests, clearance by a healthcare professional, or resolution of symptoms. Each participant in the prospective study had whole blood, serum and a nasopharyngeal or oropharyngeal swab collected by mobile phlebotomists. Over an approximately 2-month period, participants in the prospective study had the option of providing additional blood draws and questionnaires. Prospective study blood samples were shipped either frozen or at room temperature before DNA extraction.

TCRbeta CDR3 regions were amplified from genomic DNA using the immunoSEQ Assay, a bias-controlled multiplex PCR. Per the authors' processing: Nucleated cell counts per sample were estimated from amplification of reference gene primers within the assay. To quantify the absolute abundance of each unique TCRbeta CDR3 rearrangement, sequence reads were collapsed and filtered. For each sample, productive Simpson clonality was calculated as the square root of Simpson's diversity index over productive rearrangements. The immuneACCESS repertoire file appears here via TCRdb, limited to in-frame rearrangements. These files lack a portion of the clones; in checked studies, under half of the deficit traces to unresolved V genes, and the cause of the others is not known. That table furnishes V, J and clone size, whereas the DNA furnished D and trimming. The sample table shows about 260,000 clones, and 88% are seen once. In total, the top ten clones hold around 2.9% of the sample.

Material for sequencing was PBMCs or T cells enriched from blood (not recorded which). The V gene is TRBV29-1 and the J gene is TRBJ2-2; the D gene assignment is ambiguous. The clonotype was recovered from a woman between 50 and 59 years old who had recovered from COVID-19. The CDR3 amino acid sequence is: CSVEVFGGELFF. The DNA reads as follows: TGCAGCGTTGAAGTCTTCGGCGGGGAGCTGTTTTTT.